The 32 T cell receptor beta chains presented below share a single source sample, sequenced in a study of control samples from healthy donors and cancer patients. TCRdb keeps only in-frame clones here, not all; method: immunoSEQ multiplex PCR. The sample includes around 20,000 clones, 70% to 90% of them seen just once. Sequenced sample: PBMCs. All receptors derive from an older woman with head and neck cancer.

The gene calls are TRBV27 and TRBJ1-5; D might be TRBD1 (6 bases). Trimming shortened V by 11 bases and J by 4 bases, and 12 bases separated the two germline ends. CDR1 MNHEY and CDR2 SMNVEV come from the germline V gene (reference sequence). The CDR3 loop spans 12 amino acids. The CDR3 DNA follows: TGTGCCGGCCCAGGGGATAATCAGCCCCAGCATTTT. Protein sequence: CAGPGDNQPQHF.

CDR3 DNA sequence: TGTGCCAGCAACCAAAGGCCGAGCTCCTACAATGAGCAGTTCTTC. This codes for CASNQRPSSYNEQFF. The chain has TRBV5-8 and TRBJ2-1; D remains ambiguous. The CDR3 is 15 residues long. The germline CDR1 and CDR2 sequences are SGHTS and YDEGEE. The ends were cut back, 6 bases at V and 0 bases at J, with 13 bases in the middle.

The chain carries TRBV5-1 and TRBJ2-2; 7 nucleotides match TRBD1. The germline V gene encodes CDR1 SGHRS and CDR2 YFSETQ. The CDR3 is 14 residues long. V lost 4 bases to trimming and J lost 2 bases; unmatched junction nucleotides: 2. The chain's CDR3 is CASSGDSNTGELFF. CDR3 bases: TGCGCCAGCAGCGGGGACAGTAACACCGGGGAGCTGTTTTTT.

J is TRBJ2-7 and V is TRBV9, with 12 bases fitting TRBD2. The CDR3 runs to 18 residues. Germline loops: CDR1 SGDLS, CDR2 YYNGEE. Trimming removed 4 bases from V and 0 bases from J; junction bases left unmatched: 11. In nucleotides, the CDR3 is TGTGCCAGCAGCCCTGGGACTAGCGGGCGTTTCAGCTCCTACGAGCAGTACTTC. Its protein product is CASSPGTSGRFSSYEQYF. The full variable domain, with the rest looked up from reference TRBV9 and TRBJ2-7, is DSGVTQTPKHLITATGQRVTLRCSPRSGDLSVYWYQQSLDQGLQFLIQYYNGEERAKGNILERFSAQQFPDLHSELNLSSLELGDSALYFCASSPGTSGRFSSYEQYFGPGTRLTVT.

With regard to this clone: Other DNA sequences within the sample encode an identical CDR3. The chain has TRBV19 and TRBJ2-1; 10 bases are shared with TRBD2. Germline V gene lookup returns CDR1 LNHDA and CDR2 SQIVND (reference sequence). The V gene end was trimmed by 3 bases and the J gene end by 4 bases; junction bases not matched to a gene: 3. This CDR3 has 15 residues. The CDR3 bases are TGTGCCAGTAGTATGACTAGCGGGTCGTACAATGAGCAGTTCTTC. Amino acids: CASSMTSGSYNEQFF.

CDR3 amino acids: CASSPGRDNEQFF. The CDR3, as DNA: TGTGCCAGCAGCCCCGGGAGAGACAATGAGCAGTTCTTC. The J gene is TRBJ2-1, the V gene TRBV7-3; a possible D gene is TRBD2 (6 bases). V was trimmed by 5 bases and J by 5 bases, leaving 10 bases between them. Looked up from germline, CDR1 is SGHTA and CDR2 is FQGTGA. The CDR3 consists of 13 residues.

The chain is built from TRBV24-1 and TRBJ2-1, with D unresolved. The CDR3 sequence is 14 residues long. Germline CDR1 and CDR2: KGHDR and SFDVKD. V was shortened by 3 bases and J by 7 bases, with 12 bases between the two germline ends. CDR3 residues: CATSDPNPPNEQFF. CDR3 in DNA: TGTGCCACCAGTGATCCGAACCCCCCAAATGAGCAGTTCTTC.

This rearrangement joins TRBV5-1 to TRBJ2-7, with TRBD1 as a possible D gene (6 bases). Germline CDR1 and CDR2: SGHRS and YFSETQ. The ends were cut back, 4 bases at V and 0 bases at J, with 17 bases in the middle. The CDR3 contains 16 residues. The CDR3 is CASSGYRDMDSYEQYF. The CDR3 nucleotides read TGCGCCAGCAGCGGCTACAGGGATATGGACTCCTACGAGCAGTACTTC.

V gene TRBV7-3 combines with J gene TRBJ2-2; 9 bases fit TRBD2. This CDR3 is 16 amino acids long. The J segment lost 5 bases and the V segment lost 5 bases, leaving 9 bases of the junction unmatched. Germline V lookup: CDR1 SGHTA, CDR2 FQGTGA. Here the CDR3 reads CASSEGGRAITGELFF. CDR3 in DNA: TGTGCCAGCAGCGAGGGCGGGAGGGCCATTACCGGGGAGCTGTTTTTT.

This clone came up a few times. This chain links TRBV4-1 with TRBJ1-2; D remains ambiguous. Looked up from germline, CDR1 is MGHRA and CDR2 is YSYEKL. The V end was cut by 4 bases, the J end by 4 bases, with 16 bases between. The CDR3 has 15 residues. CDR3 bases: TGCGCCAGCAGCCCGAAGTCCTCATCCGTCTATGGCTACACCTTC. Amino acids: CASSPKSSSVYGYTF.

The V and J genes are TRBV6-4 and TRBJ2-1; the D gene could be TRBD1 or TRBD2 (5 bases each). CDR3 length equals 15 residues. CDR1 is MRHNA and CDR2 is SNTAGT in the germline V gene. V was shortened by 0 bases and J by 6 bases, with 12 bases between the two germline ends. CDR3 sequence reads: CASSDSGDPSNEQFF. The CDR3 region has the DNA TGTGCCAGCAGTGACTCGGGGGACCCCTCCAATGAGCAGTTCTTC.

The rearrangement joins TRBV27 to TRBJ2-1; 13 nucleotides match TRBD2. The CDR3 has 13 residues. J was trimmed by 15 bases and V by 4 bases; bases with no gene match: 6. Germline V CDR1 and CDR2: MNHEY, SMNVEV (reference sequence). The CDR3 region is CASSWGLAGNRFF. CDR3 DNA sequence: TGTGCCAGCAGTTGGGGACTAGCGGGAAATAGGTTCTTC.

CDR3 DNA sequence: TGTGCCAGCAGCGGTGTCTCCTACAATGAGCAGTTCTTC. It codes for CASSGVSYNEQFF. The chain carries TRBV5-4 and TRBJ2-1; no clear D. Germline V gene sequence: CDR1 SGHNT, CDR2 YYREEE (reference sequence). The V end lost 4 bases, the J end lost 0 bases, and 5 bases lay between the germline ends. The CDR3 contains 13 residues.

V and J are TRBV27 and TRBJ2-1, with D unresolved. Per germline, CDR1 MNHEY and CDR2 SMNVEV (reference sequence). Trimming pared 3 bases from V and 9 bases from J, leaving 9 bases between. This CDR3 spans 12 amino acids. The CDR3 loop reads CASSFSESEQFF. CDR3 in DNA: TGTGCCAGCAGTTTTTCTGAGAGTGAGCAGTTCTTC.

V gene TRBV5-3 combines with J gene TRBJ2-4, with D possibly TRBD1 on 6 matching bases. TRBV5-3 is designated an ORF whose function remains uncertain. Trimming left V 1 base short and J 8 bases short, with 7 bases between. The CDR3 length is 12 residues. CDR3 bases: TGTGCCAGAAGCTTGAAGGGGGACATTCAGTACTTC. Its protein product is CARSLKGDIQYF.

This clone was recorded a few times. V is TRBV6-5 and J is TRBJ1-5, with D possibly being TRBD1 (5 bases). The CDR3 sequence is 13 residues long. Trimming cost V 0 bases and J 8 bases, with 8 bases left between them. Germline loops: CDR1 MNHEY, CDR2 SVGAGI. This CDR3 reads CASSYSRGEPQHF. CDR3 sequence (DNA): TGTGCCAGCAGTTACTCCCGGGGGGAGCCCCAGCATTTT.

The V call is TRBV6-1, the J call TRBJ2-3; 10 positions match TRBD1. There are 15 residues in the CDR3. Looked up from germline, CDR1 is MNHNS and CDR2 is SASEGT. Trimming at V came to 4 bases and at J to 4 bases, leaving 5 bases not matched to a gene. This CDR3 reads CASSVLGQGADTQYF. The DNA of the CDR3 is TGTGCCAGCAGTGTGCTCGGACAGGGGGCAGATACGCAGTATTTT.

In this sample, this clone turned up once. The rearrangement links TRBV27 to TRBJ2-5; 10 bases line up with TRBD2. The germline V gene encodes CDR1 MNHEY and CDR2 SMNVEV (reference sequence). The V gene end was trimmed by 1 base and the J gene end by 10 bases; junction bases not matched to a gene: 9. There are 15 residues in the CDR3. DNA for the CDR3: TGTGCCAGCAGTTTATGGGGTAGCGGGAGGACCCTCCAGTACTTC. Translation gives CASSLWGSGRTLQYF.

The CDR3 DNA is TGTGCCAGCAGAGTTCGTGGGACACTCAATCAGCCCCAGCATTTT. Translating gives CASRVRGTLNQPQHF. The chain employs TRBV27 and TRBJ1-5, with D tentatively TRBD1 (6 bases). The V end lost 6 bases, the J end lost 3 bases, and 15 bases lay between the germline ends. This CDR3 has 15 amino acids. Germline V gives CDR1 MNHEY, CDR2 SMNVEV (reference sequence).

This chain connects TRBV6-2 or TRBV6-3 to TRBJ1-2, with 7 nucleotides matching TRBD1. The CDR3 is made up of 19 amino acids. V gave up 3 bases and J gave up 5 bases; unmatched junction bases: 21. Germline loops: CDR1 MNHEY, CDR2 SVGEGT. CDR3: CASSYNSGGQSIHWYGYTF. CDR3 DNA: TGTGCCAGCAGTTATAATTCGGGGGGACAGTCGATACACTGGTATGGCTACACCTTC.

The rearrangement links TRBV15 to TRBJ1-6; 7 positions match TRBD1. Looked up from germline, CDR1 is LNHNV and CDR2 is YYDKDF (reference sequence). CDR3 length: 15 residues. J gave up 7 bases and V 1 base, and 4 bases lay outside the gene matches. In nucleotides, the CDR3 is TGTGCCACCAGCAGAGGCAGGGGGAAAAATTCACCCCTCCACTTT. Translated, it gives CATSRGRGKNSPLHF.

This CDR3 reads CASRNLLADYTDTQYF. DNA for the CDR3: TGCGCCAGTAGAAACTTACTAGCGGACTACACAGATACGCAGTATTTT. The rearrangement joins TRBV5-1 to TRBJ2-3; 8 positions match TRBD2. The length of the CDR3 is 16 residues. The germline V gene has CDR1 SGHRS and CDR2 YFSETQ. V lost 8 bases and J lost 2; bases outside the gene matches: 13.

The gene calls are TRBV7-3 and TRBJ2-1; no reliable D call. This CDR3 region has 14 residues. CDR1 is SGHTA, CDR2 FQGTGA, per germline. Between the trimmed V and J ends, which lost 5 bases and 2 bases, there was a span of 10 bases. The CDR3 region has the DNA TGTGCCAGCAGCCCCGCTCCCCCCTACAATGAGCAGTTCTTC. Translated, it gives CASSPAPPYNEQFF.

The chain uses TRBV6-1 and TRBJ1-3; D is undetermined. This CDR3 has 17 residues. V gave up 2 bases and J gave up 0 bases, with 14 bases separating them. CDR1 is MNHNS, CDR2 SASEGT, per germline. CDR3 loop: CASSESALGLSGNTIYF. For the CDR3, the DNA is TGTGCCAGCAGTGAATCCGCCCTAGGGCTCTCTGGAAACACCATATATTTT.

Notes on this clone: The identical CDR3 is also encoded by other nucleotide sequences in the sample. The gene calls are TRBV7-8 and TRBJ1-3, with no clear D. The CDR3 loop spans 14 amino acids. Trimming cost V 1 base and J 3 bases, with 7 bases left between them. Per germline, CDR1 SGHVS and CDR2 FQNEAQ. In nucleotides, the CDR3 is TGTGCCAGCAGCTTAGGTGTCGGTGGAAACACCATATATTTT. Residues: CASSLGVGGNTIYF.

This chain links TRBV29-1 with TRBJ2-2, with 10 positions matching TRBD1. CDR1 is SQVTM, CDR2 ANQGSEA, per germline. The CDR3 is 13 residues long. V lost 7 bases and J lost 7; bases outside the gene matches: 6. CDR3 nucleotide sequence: TGCAGCGCTGGGGACAGGGGTGGCGGGGAGCTGTTTTTT. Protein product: CSAGDRGGGELFF.

The CDR3 coding sequence is TGTGCCTGGATCCTGGGAGAGACCCAGTACTTC. Amino acids: CAWILGETQYF. The rearrangement uses TRBV30 and TRBJ2-5; D is ambiguous. The CDR3 covers 11 residues. V was cut by 4 bases and J by 4 bases, with 7 bases left in between. Germline assignment: CDR1 GTSNPN and CDR2 SVGIG (reference sequence).

The chain's CDR3 is CASSEYRGSYEQYF. DNA for the CDR3: TGTGCCAGCAGTGAGTATAGGGGCTCCTACGAGCAGTACTTC. V is TRBV6-1 and J is TRBJ2-7, with D possibly being TRBD1 (5 bases). The germline V gene encodes CDR1 MNHNS and CDR2 SASEGT. The CDR3 spans 14 residues. V was pared by 3 bases and J by 0 bases, with 9 bases between.

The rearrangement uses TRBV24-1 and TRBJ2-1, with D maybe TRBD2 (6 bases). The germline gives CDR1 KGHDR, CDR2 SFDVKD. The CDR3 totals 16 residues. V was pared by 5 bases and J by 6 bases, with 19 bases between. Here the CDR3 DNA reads TGTGCCACCAGTGCCATTGGGGGGACTGACGGCAATGAGCAGTTCTTC. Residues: CATSAIGGTDGNEQFF.

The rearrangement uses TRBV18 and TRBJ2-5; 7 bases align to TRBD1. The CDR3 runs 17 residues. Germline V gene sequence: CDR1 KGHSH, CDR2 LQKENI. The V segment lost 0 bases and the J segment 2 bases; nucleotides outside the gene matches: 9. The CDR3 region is CASSPPLGQSKQETQYF. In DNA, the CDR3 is TGTGCCAGCTCACCACCGTTGGGACAGAGCAAACAAGAGACCCAGTACTTC.

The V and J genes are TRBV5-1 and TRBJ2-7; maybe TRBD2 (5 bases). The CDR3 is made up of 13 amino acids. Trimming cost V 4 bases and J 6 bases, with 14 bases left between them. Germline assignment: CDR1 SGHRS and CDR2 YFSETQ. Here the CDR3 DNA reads TGCGCCAGCAGCAGGGAGACCGGCTTCGAGCAGTACTTC. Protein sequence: CASSRETGFEQYF.

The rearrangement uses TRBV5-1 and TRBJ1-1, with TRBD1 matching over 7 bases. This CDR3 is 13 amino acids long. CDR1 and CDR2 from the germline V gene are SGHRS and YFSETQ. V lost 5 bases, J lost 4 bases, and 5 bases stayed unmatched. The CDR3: CASRGQKGTEAFF. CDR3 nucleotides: TGCGCCAGCAGGGGACAGAAGGGCACTGAAGCTTTCTTT.